A selection of T cell receptor beta chains follows, all from one sample in a study of blood T cell repertoires in COVID-19. Assay used: immunoSEQ multiplex PCR; TCRdb lists only in-frame clones, some missing. The sample includes around 200,000 clones, more than 70% seen only once; the top ten take about 7.2%. What was sequenced was PBMCs or T cells enriched from blood (not recorded which). These receptors all stem from a woman in her thirties or forties with acute COVID-19. Both conserved end residues are part of each CDR3.

TRBV9	TRBJ1-3	CASSVAPSSGNTIYF
TRBV7-2	TRBJ2-7	CASSSREGWGYEQYF
TRBV5-1	TRBJ2-5	CASREQGTQETQYF
TRBV7-3	TRBJ2-5	CASSLSGLAKETQYF
TRBV28	TRBJ1-5	CASRQGHLHQPQHF
TRBV30	TRBJ1-5	CAWSQTREFNQPQHF
TRBV9	TRBJ1-2	CASSVVAGWGYTF
TRBV19	TRBJ2-3	CASNPGTGVRDTQYF
TRBV30	TRBJ2-3	CAWSVRTSGGTDTQYF
TRBV5-4	TRBJ1-1	CASSLGQRNTEAFF
TRBV28	TRBJ1-1	CASRLGQVGTEAFF
TRBV6-5	TRBJ2-5	CASSYSGETQYF
TRBV14	TRBJ1-5	CASSQAAGIEDQPQHF
TRBV30	TRBJ2-3	CAWSRTGEADTQYF
TRBV6-6	TRBJ2-1	CASSYHPTGSWYEQFF
TRBV7-9	TRBJ2-2	CASSHGQIDTGELFF
TRBV19	TRBJ1-1	CASSIGGSYTEAFF
TRBV28	TRBJ1-2	CASSPGQPYGYTF
TRBV29-1	TRBJ1-1	CSVAGTGGNTEAFF
TRBV25-1	TRBJ1-1	CASSEYREAFF
TRBV12-3/TRBV12-4	TRBJ2-7	CASRPDRGEQYF
TRBV28	TRBJ2-7	CASSLIQGASEQYF
TRBV7-7	TRBJ2-5	CASSPWVGETQETQYF
TRBV18	TRBJ1-1	CASSPLRQGRGAEAFF
TRBV23-1	TRBJ1-1	CASSLGGTTEAFF
TRBV29-1	TRBJ2-3	CSVEGWDRGTDTQYF
TRBV27	TRBJ2-2	CASQRSRGWGGELFF
TRBV11-2	TRBJ2-3	CASSLTASGGTDTQYF
TRBV30	TRBJ1-2	CAWSVGPGGKYGYTF
TRBV5-1	TRBJ2-3	CASSLAGGGATDTQYF
TRBV5-5	TRBJ2-1	CASSSGGSSLSYNEQFF
TRBV24-1	TRBJ2-2	CATSPLDREDTGELFF
TRBV30	TRBJ1-5	CAWSATGAGQPQHF
TRBV29-1	TRBJ2-1	CSARGQGSRNEQFF
TRBV19	TRBJ1-2	CASGRTEGYGYTF
TRBV7-2	TRBJ2-3	CASSPIILAGTHDTDTQYF
TRBV19	TRBJ1-2	CASSDDRMRVDRGSNYGYTF
TRBV28	TRBJ2-7	CASSLIYRGEQYF
TRBV7-9	TRBJ2-2	CASSLRDRDTGELFF
TRBV15	TRBJ2-7	CATSGGTGRTYEQYF
TRBV30	TRBJ2-3	CAWTGSTDTQYF
TRBV10-1	TRBJ1-1	CASPMNTEAFF
TRBV19	TRBJ1-1	CASSPGTGVNTEAFF
TRBV5-1	TRBJ2-4	CASSLMAGGIAKNIQYF
TRBV20-1	TRBJ1-5	CSASRQGRQPQHF
TRBV29-1	TRBJ2-3	CSGGRAGGTDTQYF
TRBV6-1	TRBJ1-1	CASSEPGRGDTEAFF
TRBV3-1/TRBV3-2	TRBJ2-7	CASSQVQSYEQYF
TRBV9	TRBJ1-1	CASSVVSRGRAPDINTEAFF
TRBV15	TRBJ2-1	CATSRNTRVLYNEQFF
TRBV5-5	TRBJ2-7	CASSLDGEVYEQYF
TRBV3-1/TRBV3-2	TRBJ2-7	CASSQVQGSYEQYF
TRBV6-5	TRBJ1-5	CASAHDPGSEPQHF
TRBV7-9	TRBJ1-5	CASSEDGLSNQPQHF
TRBV12-3/TRBV12-4	TRBJ1-1	CAVKSGGTEAFF